This TCR beta chain was sequenced in a study of T cells in Graves' hyperthyroidism and ophthalmopathy. Diagnosis relied on clinical symptoms, serum thyroxine and TRAb, thyroid ultrasound and orbital computed tomography. This clonotype was picked up many times. Amplified TCR beta CDR3 regions derived from RNA transcripts. First-round RT-PCR targeting the TCR CDR3 was performed with the HTBI primer set. In TCRdb, the multiplex PCR reads were re-called with MiXCR into one record per CDR3 protein. The sample records about 660,000 distinct CDR3 sequences, 45% being singletons. V lost 6 bases and J 4 bases, leaving 12 bases between the germline ends. The CDR3 is 13 residues long.

Material for sequencing was peripheral blood or thyroid tissue (not recorded which). The source is an adult man with Graves' disease, either hyperthyroidism or ophthalmopathy (not recorded which). The V gene is TRBV12-3 or TRBV12-4, the J gene TRBJ1-1, with D unclear. The CDR3 sequence is CASRADLATEAFF. CDR3 coding DNA: TGTGCCAGCAGAGCCGACCTGGCCACTGAAGCTTTCTTT.